This paragraph covers one TCR beta chain sequence. The antigen is undetermined. Trimming pared 5 bases from V and 2 bases from J, leaving 10 bases between. CDR3 size: 14 residues. Per the germline V gene, CDR1 is SGHTA and CDR2 is FQGNSA. This sample was included in a study of cytomegalovirus exposure and HLA in healthy donors. The study, taken as a whole, reports: A likely sequencing artifact accounted for one observed cluster of highly shared sequence variants. In a later analysis, TCR beta V- and J-gene trimming showed a link to a missense DCLRE1C variant. Cytomegalovirus association was listed for 164 TCR beta chains.

This PCR relied on a set of 60 Vbeta primers and 13 Jbeta primers. TCRdb's copy holds only in-frame clones and misses some; the assay was immunoSEQ multiplex PCR. In the table there are some 180,000 clones, roughly 75% of which are singletons. The sample taken for sequencing was PBMCs. This sequence joins TRBV7-2 and TRBJ2-4, with D possibly TRBD2 on 5 matching bases. The receptor's source is a woman in her twenties or thirties in good health and CMV-seronegative. The CDR3 loop is CASSPSGSKNIQYF. The CDR3 DNA reads as TGTGCCAGCAGCCCGAGCGGTTCCAAAAACATTCAGTACTTC.